These 6 T cell receptor beta chains were sequenced from one sample in a study of control samples from healthy donors and cancer patients. Method: immunoSEQ multiplex PCR; TCRdb's copy keeps in-frame clones and lacks some. Here the sample spans around 120,000 clones, 90% to 95% being singletons. Source material: blood. Source of these receptors: a woman aged 18-35 years in good health.

The chain has TRBV27 and TRBJ2-7; D is undetermined. The CDR3 is made up of 13 amino acids. Trimming shortened V by 8 bases and J by 2 bases, and 13 bases separated the two germline ends. Per the germline V gene, CDR1 is MNHEY and CDR2 is SMNVEV (reference sequence). CDR3 sequence reads: CASGVAGPYEQYF. CDR3 coding DNA: TGTGCCAGCGGGGTAGCAGGCCCCTACGAGCAGTACTTC.

The chain recombines TRBV18 with TRBJ1-2, with unresolved D. Germline lookup yields CDR1 KGHSH and CDR2 LQKENI. The CDR3 consists of 18 residues. V lost 6 bases to trimming and J lost 3 bases, with 26 bases between them. The CDR3 coding sequence is TGTGCCAGCTCTCAAACCGGGTCTCCAAGGCTCAATGACTATGGCTACACCTTC. It translates to CASSQTGSPRLNDYGYTF.

V and J are TRBV28 and TRBJ2-5; TRBD2 might be the D (5 bases). The CDR3 is 14 amino acids. Per the germline V gene, CDR1 is MDHEN and CDR2 is SYDVKM. V was trimmed by 6 bases and J by 4 bases, leaving 15 bases between them. This chain's CDR3 is CASSSVLRAETQYF. The DNA for the CDR3 is TGTGCCAGCAGCTCTGTTTTGAGGGCAGAGACCCAGTACTTC.

The CDR3 protein is CASSMPTGLGGYTF. The CDR3 DNA reads as TGTGCCAGTAGTATGCCGACAGGGCTTGGTGGCTACACCTTC. This chain links TRBV19 with TRBJ1-2, with 7 bases that match TRBD1. CDR1 and CDR2 from the germline V gene are LNHDA and SQIVND (reference sequence). The CDR3 length is 14 residues. Losses at the gene ends were 3 bases for V and 7 bases for J; bases not matched to a gene: 8.

The J gene is TRBJ1-6, the V gene TRBV6-5; possible D gene TRBD1, 6 bases. Per germline, CDR1 MNHEY and CDR2 SVGAGI. With 11 bases removed from V and 8 bases from J, the gap between germline ends came to 16 bases. The CDR3 totals 13 residues. The CDR3 DNA is TGTGCCGCAGAACAGGGCGTGCATTCACCCCTCCACTTT. Its protein product is CAAEQGVHSPLHF.

In this sample, this clone turned up a few times. This rearrangement joins TRBV3-1 (or the pseudogene TRBV3-2) to TRBJ1-1, with TRBD1 matching over 7 bases. Germline assignment: CDR1 LGHDT and CDR2 YNNKEL (reference sequence). V lost 4 bases, J lost 1 base, and 3 bases stayed unmatched. This CDR3 is 14 amino acids long. DNA of the CDR3: TGTGCCAGCAGCCCCAGGGGGAAGAACACTGAAGCTTTCTTT. Translating gives CASSPRGKNTEAFF.